This entry lists 20 T cell receptor beta chains sequenced from one sample in a study of response to subunit inactivated influenza vaccine. TCRdb redid the calling of the RT-PCR reads with MiXCR, one entry per CDR3 protein. Of some 540,000 distinct CDR3 sequences listed, 20% to 25% were seen once; the top ten hold under 3.5%. This sample was also put to use in a study of T cells expressing NK-cell markers. That study adds: Template switching by 5'RACE with UMIs generated the TCR beta cDNA.

The specimen was CD4+ T cells sorted from PBMCs, collected roughly 12 days after vaccination. The origin of the receptors is a man aged 45-60 years who received an inactivated influenza vaccine.

The rearrangement uses TRBV28 and TRBJ2-1, with D unresolved. Germline V gives CDR1 MDHEN, CDR2 SYDVKM. V was cut by 8 bases and J by 6 bases, with 14 bases left in between. The length of the CDR3 is 13 residues. In nucleotides, the CDR3 is TGTGCCAGCTCCTTCGGGTCGAGCAATGAGCAGTTCTTC. Its translation is CASSFGSSNEQFF.

This clonotype was seen a few times. This chain links TRBV6-1 with TRBJ2-3, with 8 positions matching TRBD1. The CDR3 sequence is 17 residues long. Germline V gene sequence: CDR1 MNHNS, CDR2 SASEGT. The junction had 10 bases not matched to a gene; V was cut back by 5 bases and J by 0 bases. The CDR3, as DNA: TGTGCCAGCAGTAGGGTTAAGACAGGGGCGAGCACAGATACGCAGTATTTT. Protein: CASSRVKTGASTDTQYF.

The J gene is TRBJ1-4, the V gene TRBV2; 7 bases map to TRBD1. Germline CDR1 is SNHLY and CDR2 is FYNNEI. Germline trimming cut 7 bases from V and 5 bases from J; bases unmatched to any gene: 7. The length of the CDR3 is 14 residues. CDR3 amino acids: CASKEGTVNEKLFF. The CDR3 DNA follows: TGTGCCAGCAAGGAGGGGACAGTGAATGAAAAACTGTTTTTT.

This clonotype showed up just a few times. The CDR3 DNA is TGTGCCAGCACACTTGGGTTGGTGGGACAGCCTTATGGCTACACCTTC. Translating it yields CASTLGLVGQPYGYTF. The chain carries TRBV12-3 or TRBV12-4 and TRBJ1-2; 7 nucleotides agree with TRBD1. This CDR3 has 16 amino acids. J was trimmed by 5 bases and V by 7 bases; bases with no gene match: 16.

This clonotype was detected only a few times. The rearrangement uses TRBV28 and TRBJ2-1, with D possibly matching TRBD2 (6 bases). Germline-derived CDR1 and CDR2 are MDHEN and SYDVKM. The CDR3 is 14 amino acids. The V gene lost 5 bases and the J gene lost 9 bases, with 17 bases spanning the gap. The CDR3 DNA is TGTGCCAGCAGTCCTGGAATGGCGGGGTCTGAGCAGTTCTTC. This encodes CASSPGMAGSEQFF. The whole variable domain, remainder taken from reference TRBV28 and TRBJ2-1, is DVKVTQSSRYLVKRTGEKVFLECVQDMDHENMFWYRQDPGLGLRLIYFSYDVKMKEKGDIPEGYSVSREKKERFSLILESASTNQTSMYLCASSPGMAGSEQFFGPGTRLTVL.

The chain uses TRBV12-3 or TRBV12-4 and TRBJ1-1, with TRBD1 identical over 7 bases. The ends lost 6 bases at V and 3 bases at J; junction bases unmatched: 7. The CDR3 sequence is 14 residues long. The CDR3, as DNA: TGTGCCAGCAGAACAGGGGACGGGTACACTGAAGCTTTCTTT. It specifies CASRTGDGYTEAFF.

The rearrangement uses TRBV6-1 and TRBJ1-5; tentatively, D is TRBD1 (5 bases). CDR1 and CDR2 (germline): MNHNS, SASEGT. This CDR3 region has 13 residues. Trimming stripped 2 bases from V and 7 bases from J, with 9 bases between. The CDR3 is CASSEQGIQPQHF. The CDR3 region has the DNA TGTGCCAGCAGTGAACAGGGTATACAGCCCCAGCATTTT.

This clonotype was seen a few times. The chain carries TRBV9 and TRBJ2-2; D is possibly TRBD1 (6 bases). CDR3 length: 16 residues. V was shortened by 5 bases and J by 1 base, with 15 bases between the two germline ends. Germline CDR1 is SGDLS and CDR2 is YYNGEE. The CDR3 loop reads CASRPSRGQNTGELFF. CDR3 DNA sequence: TGTGCCAGCAGACCATCCAGGGGACAGAACACCGGGGAGCTGTTTTTT. Together with reference TRBV9 and TRBJ2-2, the CDR3 gives the full variable domain: DSGVTQTPKHLITATGQRVTLRCSPRSGDLSVYWYQQSLDQGLQFLIQYYNGEERAKGNILERFSAQQFPDLHSELNLSSLELGDSALYFCASRPSRGQNTGELFFGEGSRLTVL.

This chain links TRBV20-1 with TRBJ2-7, with D possibly matching TRBD2 (7 bases). The germline V and J ends were trimmed by 5 bases and 2 bases, with 22 bases remaining between them. The length of the CDR3 is 16 residues. CDR1 is DFQATT, CDR2 SNEGSKA, per germline (reference sequence). The CDR3 region has the DNA TGCAGTGCTCAGGAGGCTAGCGGAGGGGGTACCTACGAGCAGTACTTC. Protein sequence: CSAQEASGGGTYEQYF.

The chain uses TRBV7-2 and TRBJ2-1; 7 bases are shared with TRBD1. V dropped 4 bases and J dropped 7; count of bases not matched to a gene: 10. The CDR3 sequence is 15 residues long. Germline assignment: CDR1 SGHTA and CDR2 FQGNSA. The CDR3 sequence is CASSSQTGKVNEQFF. For the CDR3, the DNA is TGTGCCAGCAGCTCCCAGACAGGGAAGGTAAATGAGCAGTTCTTC.

This clonotype was observed a few times. J is TRBJ1-1 and V is TRBV20-1; no definite D call. Germline V gene data show CDR1 as DFQATT and CDR2 as SNEGSKA (reference sequence). V lost 0 bases to trimming and J lost 0 bases, with 5 bases between them. The CDR3 consists of 13 residues. CDR3 coding DNA: TGCAGTGCTAGAGATGGCGTGAACACTGAAGCTTTCTTT. As protein: CSARDGVNTEAFF.

This clonotype was seen many times. The J gene is TRBJ2-1, the V gene TRBV4-2; TRBD1 matches 7 bases. This CDR3 spans 16 amino acids. The ends lost 5 bases at V and 5 bases at J; junction bases unmatched: 12. Germline CDR1 reads LGHNA; CDR2 reads YNFKEQ. The CDR3 loop is CASSSSRTGVNNEQFF. In nucleotides, the CDR3 is TGTGCCAGCAGCTCGTCCAGGACAGGAGTAAACAATGAGCAGTTCTTC.

The chain couples TRBV7-9 to TRBJ2-5, with 9 bases matching TRBD1. Germline CDR1 is SEHNR and CDR2 is FQNEAQ (reference sequence). The CDR3 totals 16 residues. After removal of 5 bases from V and 0 bases from J, the junction contained 7 bases not matched to a gene. The CDR3 here is CASSQGQGIYQETQYF. Written as DNA, the CDR3 is TGTGCCAGCAGCCAGGGACAGGGAATTTACCAAGAGACCCAGTACTTC.

The chain couples TRBV20-1 to TRBJ2-1; the D gene could be TRBD1 or TRBD2 (6 bases each). Looked up from germline, CDR1 is DFQATT and CDR2 is SNEGSKA (reference sequence). The germline V and J ends were trimmed by 0 bases and 2 bases, with 11 bases remaining between them. There are 15 residues in the CDR3. CDR3 protein: CSARDRRGAYNEQFF. CDR3 DNA: TGCAGTGCTAGAGATCGGAGGGGGGCCTACAATGAGCAGTTCTTC.

This clonotype showed up just a few times. V and J are TRBV20-1 and TRBJ2-1; D is perhaps TRBD1 (6 bases). The CDR3 totals 13 residues. Germline-derived CDR1 and CDR2 are DFQATT and SNEGSKA (reference sequence). V was clipped by 8 bases and J by 5 bases, with 16 bases between them. The CDR3 sequence is CSPFTRGNNEQFF. The CDR3 bases are TGCAGTCCCTTTACTAGGGGGAACAATGAGCAGTTCTTC.

The chain carries TRBV6-1 and TRBJ2-3; 7 positions agree with TRBD1. Per the germline V gene, CDR1 is MNHNS and CDR2 is SASEGT. The junction had 6 bases not matched to a gene; V was cut back by 6 bases and J by 0 bases. The CDR3 contains 15 residues. The CDR3 reads CASSDRALSTDTQYF. The CDR3 DNA follows: TGTGCCAGCAGCGACAGGGCGCTTAGCACAGATACGCAGTATTTT.

This clonotype was counted between two and nine times. V usage is TRBV6-1 and J usage is TRBJ2-5; 13 nucleotides match TRBD2. Germline CDR1 is MNHNS and CDR2 is SASEGT. The V gene end was trimmed by 10 bases and the J gene end by 4 bases; junction bases not matched to a gene: 9. The CDR3 consists of 15 residues. As DNA, the CDR3 is TGTGCCACCCGGACTAGCGGGAGTTCCGTAGAGACCCAGTACTTC. Encoded protein: CATRTSGSSVETQYF.

This clonotype has more than one count but fewer than ten. The chain uses TRBV11-2 and TRBJ1-2; 8 bases are a match to TRBD1. With 1 base clipped from V and 4 bases from J, the junction kept 5 bases outside the gene matches. The germline V gene encodes CDR1 SGHAT and CDR2 FQNNGV. CDR3 size: 15 residues. The CDR3 loop reads CASSLGTGGFYGYTF. The CDR3 DNA reads TGTGCCAGCAGCTTAGGCACAGGGGGTTTCTATGGCTACACCTTC. Full variable domain (outside the CDR3, taken from reference TRBV11-2 and TRBJ1-2): EAGVAQSPRYKIIEKRQSVAFWCNPISGHATLYWYQQILGQGPKLLIQFQNNGVVDDSQLPKDRFSAERLKGVDSTLKIQPAKLEDSAVYLCASSLGTGGFYGYTFGSGTRLTVV.

This clonotype has only a few counts. J is TRBJ1-1 and V is TRBV7-9, with D unresolved. This CDR3 has 14 amino acids. The V end was cut by 5 bases, the J end by 4 bases, with 14 bases between. Germline CDR1 SEHNR, CDR2 FQNEAQ (reference sequence). Here the CDR3 DNA reads TGTGCCAGCAGCCCTCAGAGGGTTAGCACTGAAGCTTTCTTT. This gives the protein CASSPQRVSTEAFF.

The V call is TRBV5-1, the J call TRBJ2-2, with TRBD1 matching over 7 bases. Germline values: CDR1 SGHRS, CDR2 YFSETQ. V shed 0 bases and J 2 bases; nucleotides not matched to a gene: 4. The CDR3 is made up of 16 amino acids. CDR3: CASSLGGTDNTGELFF. The CDR3 region has the DNA TGCGCCAGCAGCTTGGGTGGGACAGATAACACCGGGGAGCTGTTTTTT.